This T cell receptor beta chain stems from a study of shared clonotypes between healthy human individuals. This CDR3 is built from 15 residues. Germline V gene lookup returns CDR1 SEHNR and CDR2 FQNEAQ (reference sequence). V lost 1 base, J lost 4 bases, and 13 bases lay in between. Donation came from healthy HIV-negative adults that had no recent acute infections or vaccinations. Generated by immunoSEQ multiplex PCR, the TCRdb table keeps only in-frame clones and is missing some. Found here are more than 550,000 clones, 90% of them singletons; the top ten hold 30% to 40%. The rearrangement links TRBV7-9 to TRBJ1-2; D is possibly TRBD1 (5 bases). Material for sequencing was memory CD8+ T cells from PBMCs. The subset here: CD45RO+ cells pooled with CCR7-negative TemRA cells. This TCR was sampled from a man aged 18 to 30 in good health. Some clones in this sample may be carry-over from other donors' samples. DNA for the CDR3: TGTGCCAGCAGCTTAGTGGCAGGGAGAGGCTATGGCTACACCTTC. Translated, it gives CASSLVAGRGYGYTF.